The subject of this entry is one T cell receptor beta chain. This entry is derived from a study of blood T cells in healthy people across ages. PCR was performed a second time for about 7 to 12 cycles using a sample-barcoded 5' primer and a J-beta primer mix. A template-switch adaptor that had 12 random nucleotides put a tag on each cDNA molecule. TCRdb re-called the 5' RACE reads with MiXCR, one entry per CDR3 protein. Of over a million distinct CDR3 sequences in the sample, 35% to 55% were seen once. In germline, CDR1 is SQVTM, CDR2 ANQGSEA. V dropped 4 bases and J dropped 7 bases, with 26 bases sitting between them. The CDR3 runs to 16 residues.

Sequences were obtained from blood. This TCR came from a woman aged 55-69 years in good health. J is TRBJ2-7 and V is TRBV29-1; tentatively, D is TRBD2 (6 bases). CDR3 amino acids: CSVVGDSGGSYNEQYF. CDR3 nucleotide sequence: TGCAGCGTTGTGGGGGACTCCGGCGGCTCCTACAATGAGCAGTACTTC.